Below are 25 T cell receptor beta chains sequenced from a single sample in a study of Graves' ophthalmopathy and Graves' hyperthyroidism. For repertoire sequencing, the TCR beta CDR3 regions were amplified from RNA transcripts. The first-round RT-PCR employed HTBI primers together with the Qiagen OneStep RT-PCR kit. A multiplex PCR was then performed as the second round. TCRdb re-analysed the multiplex PCR reads in MiXCR, keeping a single row per CDR3 protein. The sample lists 400,000 or so distinct CDR3 sequences, about 17% occurring once. The sequencing input was peripheral blood. These receptors all stem from an adult woman with stable Graves' hyperthyroidism.

In its sample, this clonotype was seen many times. This chain links TRBV12-3 or TRBV12-4 with TRBJ2-7; 13 bases map to TRBD2. V lost 2 bases to trimming and J lost 4 bases; unmatched junction nucleotides: 8. The CDR3 runs 17 residues. The CDR3 loop is CASSLRAGLAGVYEQYF. CDR3 in DNA: TGTGCCAGCAGTTTAAGGGCTGGACTAGCGGGAGTGTACGAGCAGTACTTC.

The table lists this clonotype with many counts. V usage is TRBV20-1 and J usage is TRBJ2-6; TRBD1 agrees at 9 bases. CDR3 size: 16 residues. CDR1 and CDR2 from the germline V gene are DFQATT and SNEGSKA (reference sequence). Losses at the gene ends were 3 bases for V and 2 bases for J; bases not matched to a gene: 5. The CDR3 loop reads CSASRDRDTGANVLTF. In DNA form, the CDR3 reads TGCAGTGCTAGCAGGGACAGGGATACTGGGGCCAACGTCCTGACTTTC.

This clonotype was seen ten or more times. This chain joins TRBV2 and TRBJ2-7; 13 bases agree with TRBD2. Unmatched junction bases numbered 18, after V lost 6 bases and J lost 7 bases. This CDR3 contains 18 residues. Germline values: CDR1 SNHLY, CDR2 FYNNEI. The CDR3 region is CASSATRGLAGVLREQYF. In DNA form, the CDR3 reads TGTGCCAGCAGCGCCACCCGTGGACTAGCGGGAGTTCTCCGGGAGCAGTACTTC.

This clonotype has ten or more counts. V usage is TRBV28 and J usage is TRBJ1-2, with D hard to call. Trimming took 4 bases from V and 6 from J, leaving 15 bases between them. The CDR3 is 14 residues long. CDR1 is MDHEN and CDR2 is SYDVKM in the germline V gene. This CDR3 is CASSYGLGADGYTF. The CDR3 bases are TGTGCCAGCAGTTATGGACTCGGAGCAGATGGCTACACCTTC.

This clonotype was picked up many times. CDR3 coding DNA: TGTGCCAGCAGCCAAGTTGCCTTACGGGGATGGGACACTGAAGCTTTCTTT. This gives the protein CASSQVALRGWDTEAFF. V and J are TRBV14 and TRBJ1-1, with D unresolved. The germline gives CDR1 SGHDN, CDR2 FVKESK. V was trimmed by 1 base and J by 3 bases, leaving 18 bases between them. The CDR3 covers 17 residues.

This clonotype appeared many times. The CDR3 is CASSLGIRTEQYF. The DNA of the CDR3 is TGCGCCAGCAGCTTGGGCATCAGGACGGAGCAGTACTTC. This sequence joins TRBV5-1 and TRBJ2-7; D is uncertain. V lost 0 bases and J 7 bases, leaving 11 bases between the germline ends. Germline loops: CDR1 SGHRS, CDR2 YFSETQ. This CDR3 comprises 13 residues.

This clonotype appeared many times. The V gene is TRBV12-3 or TRBV12-4, the J gene TRBJ1-1; D is perhaps TRBD1 (5 bases). The CDR3 extends over 13 amino acids. The V end was cut by 7 bases, the J end by 12 bases, with 21 bases between. CDR3 nucleotide sequence: TGTGCCAGCAACCGGAGGGGTCAGGCCCAAACTTTCTTT. Translated: CASNRRGQAQTFF.

The chain employs TRBV20-1 and TRBJ2-2, with TRBD1 matching 7 bases. Losses at the gene ends were 5 bases for V and 4 bases for J; bases not matched to a gene: 7. CDR1 is DFQATT and CDR2 is SNEGSKA in the germline V gene (reference sequence). This CDR3 has 14 amino acids. CDR3 bases: TGCAGTGCTTTAGAAAGGGGGCTCACCGGGGAGCTGTTTTTT. The encoded protein is CSALERGLTGELFF.

V gene TRBV28 combines with J gene TRBJ2-2; D remains ambiguous. The germline gives CDR1 MDHEN, CDR2 SYDVKM. V lost 7 bases and J lost 5, with 17 bases in between. The CDR3 contains 15 residues. The CDR3 nucleotides read TGTGCCAGCACCCCCGCCAGTCAAGGGACCGGGGAGCTGTTTTTT. As protein: CASTPASQGTGELFF.

The sample holds many counts of this clonotype. V gene TRBV12-3 or TRBV12-4 combines with J gene TRBJ2-5, with D perhaps TRBD2 (5 bases). V was trimmed by 3 bases and J by 3 bases, leaving 8 bases between them. The CDR3 totals 13 residues. The CDR3 nucleotides read TGTGCCAGCAGTTTCCAAGCGGAAGAGACCCAGTACTTC. As protein: CASSFQAEETQYF.

At least ten counts were recorded for this clonotype. The chain combines TRBV11-2 with TRBJ2-5; the D is unclear. V lost 5 bases and J lost 5, with 9 bases in between. The CDR3 contains 12 residues. CDR1 and CDR2 (germline): SGHAT, FQNNGV. The CDR3 protein is CASSLRRETQYF. The CDR3 DNA sequence: TGTGCCAGCAGCCTCCGTAGGGAGACCCAGTACTTC.

There are many counts of this clonotype. The chain has TRBV6-2 or TRBV6-3 and TRBJ2-2, with 7 bases identical to TRBD1. The CDR3 sequence is 16 residues long. Germline CDR1 MNHEY, CDR2 SVGEGT. V trimming: 7 bases; J trimming: 4 bases; junction bases outside the gene matches: 12. The CDR3 reads CASTVIQGWGTGELFF. The CDR3 nucleotides read TGTGCCAGCACCGTTATACAGGGGTGGGGCACCGGGGAGCTGTTTTTT.

This clonotype was seen ten or more times. This chain links TRBV11-2 with TRBJ2-7; 9 nucleotides agree with TRBD1. The CDR3 has 14 residues. CDR1 SGHAT and CDR2 FQNNGV come from the germline V gene. V was clipped by 1 base and J by 6 bases; unmatched bases: 4. The CDR3 reads CASSLVGTGIEQYF. DNA of the CDR3: TGTGCCAGCAGCTTAGTGGGGACAGGGATCGAGCAGTACTTC.

A few counts support this clonotype. This may be a read error, as it is one base from a much larger clone. The chain couples TRBV5-1 to TRBJ2-4, with 11 bases lining up with TRBD1. The CDR3 is 15 amino acids. Looked up from germline, CDR1 is SGHRS and CDR2 is YFSETQ. V lost 7 bases and J lost 5; bases outside the gene matches: 8. In DNA form, the CDR3 reads TGCGCCAGCCAGGACAGGGGGCCACCACAAAACATTCAGTACTTC. Encoded protein: CASQDRGPPQNIQYF.

This clonotype has at least ten counts. V and J are TRBV28 and TRBJ1-5; D gene ambiguous. CDR3 size: 17 residues. V was trimmed by 7 bases and J by 1 base, leaving 20 bases between them. Germline-derived CDR1 and CDR2 are MDHEN and SYDVKM. The CDR3 sequence is CASITRTSRRSNQPQHF. CDR3 bases: TGTGCCAGCATTACCCGGACGTCTCGGAGGAGCAATCAGCCCCAGCATTTT.

This clonotype was picked up a small number of times. The gene calls are TRBV7-8 and TRBJ2-2; a weak D match, TRBD2 (5 bases). This CDR3 contains 14 residues. V lost 7 bases and J 1 base, leaving 10 bases between the germline ends. Germline CDR1 reads SGHVS; CDR2 reads FQNEAQ. In DNA form, the CDR3 reads TGTGCCAGCAAGCGGACTGAGAACACCGGGGAGCTGTTTTTT. Translated, it gives CASKRTENTGELFF.

This clonotype was recorded many times. V usage is TRBV29-1 and J usage is TRBJ1-1; 10 positions agree with TRBD1. The germline gives CDR1 SQVTM, CDR2 ANQGSEA. J lost 4 bases, V lost 1 base, and 6 bases had no gene match. The CDR3 is 15 amino acids. The CDR3 sequence is CSVEGDRGRVTEAFF. CDR3 sequence (DNA): TGCAGCGTTGAAGGGGACAGGGGAAGAGTCACTGAAGCTTTCTTT.

This clonotype occurred many times. V and J are TRBV12-3 or TRBV12-4 and TRBJ1-5; 7 bases agree with TRBD1. CDR3 length: 13 residues. V was clipped by 5 bases and J by 7 bases; unmatched bases: 5. The CDR3 is CASSDRVDQPQHF. The CDR3 nucleotides are TGTGCCAGCAGTGACAGGGTGGACCAGCCCCAGCATTTT.

The chain is built from TRBV15 and TRBJ1-1; unclear D gene. Trimming took 1 base from V and 9 from J, leaving 12 bases between them. The CDR3 runs to 13 residues. Per the germline V gene, CDR1 is LNHNV and CDR2 is YYDKDF (reference sequence). The CDR3 coding sequence is TGTGCCACCAGCAGAGGGACCGATTTTAAAGCTTTCTTT. It translates to CATSRGTDFKAFF.

This clonotype was observed many times. The chain recombines TRBV20-1 with TRBJ2-7; D not certain. V was cut by 3 bases and J by 0 bases, with 9 bases left in between. The CDR3 runs to 13 residues. The germline V gene has CDR1 DFQATT and CDR2 SNEGSKA (reference sequence). CDR3 region: CSASRAGSYEQYF. The CDR3 DNA follows: TGCAGTGCTAGTCGGGCAGGCTCCTACGAGCAGTACTTC.

This clonotype was observed at least ten times. The gene calls are TRBV6-1 and TRBJ1-1; tentative D call: TRBD1 (6 bases). CDR1 is MNHNS and CDR2 is SASEGT in the germline V gene. CDR3 length: 11 residues. Trimming cost V 8 bases and J 7 bases, with 11 bases left between them. The CDR3 is CASSGGSEAFF. In nucleotides, the CDR3 is TGTGCCAGCTCCGGGGGCAGTGAAGCTTTCTTT.

This clonotype was detected a few times. The chain carries TRBV7-8 and TRBJ2-3; 8 bases line up with TRBD1. The CDR3 spans 14 residues. Germline V lookup: CDR1 SGHVS, CDR2 FQNEAQ. V lost 5 bases, J lost 6 bases, and 7 bases stayed unmatched. CDR3 region: CASSPSQGADTQYF. CDR3 nucleotide sequence: TGTGCCAGCAGCCCTAGTCAGGGGGCGGATACGCAGTATTTT.

This clonotype was detected only a few times. V is TRBV5-8 and J is TRBJ1-1, with D possibly matching TRBD1 (5 bases). The CDR3 runs 16 residues. V lost 3 bases, J lost 3 bases, and 18 bases lay in between. In germline, CDR1 is SGHTS, CDR2 YDEGEE. The chain's CDR3 is CASSSPTATLDTEAFF. The CDR3 bases are TGTGCCAGCAGCTCACCGACAGCGACGCTGGACACTGAAGCTTTCTTT.

This clonotype was detected only a few times. This chain uses TRBV5-1 with TRBJ2-7; TRBD1 matches 9 bases. The CDR3 extends over 15 amino acids. V lost 4 bases to trimming and J lost 2 bases; unmatched junction nucleotides: 7. Per germline, CDR1 SGHRS and CDR2 YFSETQ. The CDR3 DNA is TGCGCCAGCAGCGGGGGGACAGGGATCACCTACGAGCAGTACTTC. It yields the protein CASSGGTGITYEQYF. Together with reference TRBV5-1 and TRBJ2-7, the CDR3 gives the full variable domain: KAGVTQTPRYLIKTRGQQVTLSCSPISGHRSVSWYQQTPGQGLQFLFEYFSETQRNKGNFPGRFSGRQFSNSRSEMNVSTLELGDSALYLCASSGGTGITYEQYFGPGTRLTVT.

The rearrangement links TRBV28 to TRBJ1-3, with D perhaps TRBD1 (6 bases). This CDR3 region has 16 residues. Trimming cost V 2 bases and J 0 bases, with 11 bases left between them. The germline V gene has CDR1 MDHEN and CDR2 SYDVKM. CDR3 nucleotide sequence: TGTGCCAGCAGTTTAGAAGGGGGGAGCTCTGGAAACACCATATATTTT. Translating it yields CASSLEGGSSGNTIYF.